The clone carrying this T cell receptor (beta chain) was seen only once. The germline CDR1 and CDR2 sequences are MGHRA and YSYEKL. There are 17 residues in the CDR3. The V end lost 0 bases, the J end lost 1 base, and 16 bases lay between the germline ends. This table comes from immunoSEQ multiplex PCR, and its TCRdb copy is limited to in-frame clones, with some not included. The sample has under 40,000 clones; around four fifths are singletons. This sample was taken from a study of OX40 agonist ivuxolimab in advanced cancers. This clonotype was obtained from an adult with an advanced solid tumor such as melanoma, head and neck, liver or kidney cancer. This sample comprised CD4+ or CD8+ T cells sorted from blood, obtained in a trial of the OX40 agonist ivuxolimab. The chain combines TRBV4-1 with TRBJ2-7; a weak D match, TRBD1 (6 bases). In nucleotides, the CDR3 is TGCGCCAGCAGCCAAGAGTCGACCCTTGACAGGTCCTACGAGCAGTACTTC. Its translation is CASSQESTLDRSYEQYF.